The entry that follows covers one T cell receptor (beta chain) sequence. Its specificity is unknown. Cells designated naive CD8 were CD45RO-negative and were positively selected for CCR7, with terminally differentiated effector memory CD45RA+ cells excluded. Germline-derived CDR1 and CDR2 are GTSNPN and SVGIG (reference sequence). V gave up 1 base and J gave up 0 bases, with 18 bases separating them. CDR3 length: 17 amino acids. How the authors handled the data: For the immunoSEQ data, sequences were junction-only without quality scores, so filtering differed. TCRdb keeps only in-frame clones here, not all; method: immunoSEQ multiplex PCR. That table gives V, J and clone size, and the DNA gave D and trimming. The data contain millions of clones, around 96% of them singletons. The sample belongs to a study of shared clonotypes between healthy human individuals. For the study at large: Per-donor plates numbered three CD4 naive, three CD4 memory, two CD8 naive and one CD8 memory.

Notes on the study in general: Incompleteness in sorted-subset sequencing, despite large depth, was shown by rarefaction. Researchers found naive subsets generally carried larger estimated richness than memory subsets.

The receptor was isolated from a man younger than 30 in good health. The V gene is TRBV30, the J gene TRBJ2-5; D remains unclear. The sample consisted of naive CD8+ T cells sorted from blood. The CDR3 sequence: CAWSATSEARNQETQYF. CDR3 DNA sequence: TGTGCCTGGAGTGCCACATCGGAAGCCCGGAACCAAGAGACCCAGTACTTC.